The 4 T cell receptor beta chains below all came from one sample that was sequenced in a study of OX40 agonist ivuxolimab in advanced cancers. Library prep was done by the immunoSEQ multiplex PCR assay. The immuneACCESS repertoire file appears here via TCRdb, limited to in-frame rearrangements. These files lack a portion of the clones; in checked studies, under half of the deficit traces to unresolved V genes, and the cause of the others is not known. In this sample the table shows 61,000 or so clones, about 88% of which occur a single time. The ten largest account for about 1.2% of the sample. The sample in question was CD4+ or CD8+ T cells sorted from blood, obtained in a trial of the OX40 agonist ivuxolimab. These receptor sequences come from an adult with an advanced solid tumor such as melanoma, head and neck, liver or kidney cancer.

This chain links TRBV2 with TRBJ2-2; 8 positions match TRBD1. Germline assignment: CDR1 SNHLY and CDR2 FYNNEI. This CDR3 region has 16 residues. Losses at the gene ends were 7 bases for V and 2 bases for J; bases not matched to a gene: 9. The CDR3: CASNRDRGINTGELFF. The CDR3 nucleotides read TGTGCCAGCAATCGAGACAGGGGAATAAACACCGGGGAGCTGTTTTTT.

The rearrangement uses TRBV12-5 and TRBJ1-4, with D tentatively TRBD1 (6 bases). The CDR3 is 14 amino acids. Trimming stripped 2 bases from V and 8 bases from J, with 12 bases between. Germline V gives CDR1 LGHNT, CDR2 FRNRAP. The CDR3, as DNA: TGTGCTAGTGGTTTGTCGGGGGCTGGGGAAAAACTGTTTTTT. It translates to CASGLSGAGEKLFF.

This sequence joins TRBV28 and TRBJ1-1; D perhaps matches TRBD1 (6 bases). V lost 4 bases to trimming and J lost 5 bases, with 14 bases between them. CDR1 is MDHEN, CDR2 SYDVKM, per germline. The CDR3 extends over 14 amino acids. The CDR3 DNA reads as TGTGCCAGCAGTTGGTACAGGGCGAGAACTGAAGCTTTCTTT. Its translation is CASSWYRARTEAFF.

The genes are TRBV19 and TRBJ1-1; no firm D call. Germline CDR1 reads LNHDA; CDR2 reads SQIVND (reference sequence). The V and J ends lost 6 bases and 0 bases respectively, with 20 bases between them. The CDR3 totals 17 residues. The CDR3 here is CASSQRVRAAVNTEAFF. As DNA, the CDR3 is TGTGCCAGTAGCCAACGCGTTCGGGCTGCGGTGAACACTGAAGCTTTCTTT. The variable domain in full, with the rest retrieved from reference TRBV19 and TRBJ1-1, is DGGITQSPKYLFRKEGQNVTLSCEQNLNHDAMYWYRQDPGQGLRLIYYSQIVNDFQKGDIAEGYSVSREKKESFPLTVTSAQKNPTAFYLCASSQRVRAAVNTEAFFGQGTRLTVV.